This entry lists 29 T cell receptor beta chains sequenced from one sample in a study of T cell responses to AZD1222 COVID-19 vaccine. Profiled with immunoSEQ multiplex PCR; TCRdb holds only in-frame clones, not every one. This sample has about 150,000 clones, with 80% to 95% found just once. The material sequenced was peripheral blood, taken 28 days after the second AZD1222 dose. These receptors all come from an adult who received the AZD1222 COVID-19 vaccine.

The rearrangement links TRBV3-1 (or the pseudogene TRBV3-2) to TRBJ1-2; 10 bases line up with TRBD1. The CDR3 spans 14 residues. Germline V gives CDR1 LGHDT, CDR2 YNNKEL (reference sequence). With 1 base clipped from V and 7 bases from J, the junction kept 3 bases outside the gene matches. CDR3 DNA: TGTGCCAGCAGCCAAGCCGGGACAGGGGTTGGCTACACCTTC. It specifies CASSQAGTGVGYTF.

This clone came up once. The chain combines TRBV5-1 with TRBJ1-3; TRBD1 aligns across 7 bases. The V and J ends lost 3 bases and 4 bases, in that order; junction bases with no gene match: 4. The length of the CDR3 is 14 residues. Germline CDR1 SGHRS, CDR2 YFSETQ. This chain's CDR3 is CASSSADRGNTIYF. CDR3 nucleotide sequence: TGCGCCAGCAGCTCAGCGGACAGGGGAAACACCATATATTTT.

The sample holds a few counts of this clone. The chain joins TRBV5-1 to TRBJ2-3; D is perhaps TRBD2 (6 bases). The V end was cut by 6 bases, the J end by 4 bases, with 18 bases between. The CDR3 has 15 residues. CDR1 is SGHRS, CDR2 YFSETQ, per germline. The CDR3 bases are TGCGCCAGCACCAATAGCGGTAGACCCCCAGATACGCAGTATTTT. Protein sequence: CASTNSGRPPDTQYF.

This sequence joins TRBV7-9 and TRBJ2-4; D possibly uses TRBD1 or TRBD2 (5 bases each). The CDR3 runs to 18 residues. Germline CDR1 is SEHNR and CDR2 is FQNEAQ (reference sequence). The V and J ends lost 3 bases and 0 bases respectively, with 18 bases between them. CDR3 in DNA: TGTGCCAGCAGCTTCACTTGGGGGAAAACTGAAGCCAAAAACATTCAGTACTTC. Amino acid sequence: CASSFTWGKTEAKNIQYF.

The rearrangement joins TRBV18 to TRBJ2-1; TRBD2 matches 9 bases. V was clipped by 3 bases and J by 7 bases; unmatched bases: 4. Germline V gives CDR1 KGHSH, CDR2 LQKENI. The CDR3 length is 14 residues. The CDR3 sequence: CASSPVAGVNEQFF. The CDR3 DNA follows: TGTGCCAGCTCACCGGTAGCGGGAGTGAATGAGCAGTTCTTC.

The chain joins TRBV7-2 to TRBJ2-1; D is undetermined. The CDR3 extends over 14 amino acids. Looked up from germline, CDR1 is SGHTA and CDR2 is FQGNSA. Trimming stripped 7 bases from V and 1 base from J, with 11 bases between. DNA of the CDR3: TGTGCCAGCACCATACCCGGGTCCTACAATGAGCAGTTCTTC. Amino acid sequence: CASTIPGSYNEQFF.

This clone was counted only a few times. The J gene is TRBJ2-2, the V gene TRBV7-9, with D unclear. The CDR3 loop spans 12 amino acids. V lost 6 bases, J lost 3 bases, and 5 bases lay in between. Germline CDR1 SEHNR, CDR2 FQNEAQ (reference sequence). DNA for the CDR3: TGTGCCAGCAGTTCTCACACCGGGGAGCTGTTTTTT. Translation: CASSSHTGELFF. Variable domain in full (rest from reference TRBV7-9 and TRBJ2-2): DTGVSQNPRHKITKRGQNVTFRCDPISEHNRLYWYRQTLGQGPEFLTYFQNEAQLEKSRLLSDRFSAERPKGSFSTLEIQRTEQGDSAMYLCASSSHTGELFFGEGSRLTVL.

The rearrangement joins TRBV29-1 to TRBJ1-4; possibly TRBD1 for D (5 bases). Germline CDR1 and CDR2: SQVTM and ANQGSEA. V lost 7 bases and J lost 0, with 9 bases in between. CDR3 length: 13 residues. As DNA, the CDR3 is TGCAGCGGTCGGGACTCAACTAATGAAAAACTGTTTTTT. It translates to CSGRDSTNEKLFF.

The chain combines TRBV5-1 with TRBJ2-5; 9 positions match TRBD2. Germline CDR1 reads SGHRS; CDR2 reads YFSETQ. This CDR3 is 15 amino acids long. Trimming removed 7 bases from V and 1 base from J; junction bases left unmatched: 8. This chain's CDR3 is CASCRIAGAQETQYF. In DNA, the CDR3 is TGCGCCAGCTGCCGAATAGCGGGAGCCCAAGAGACCCAGTACTTC.

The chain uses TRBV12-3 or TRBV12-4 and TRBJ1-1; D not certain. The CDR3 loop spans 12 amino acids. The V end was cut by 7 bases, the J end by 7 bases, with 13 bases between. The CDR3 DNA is TGTGCCAGCACCTTGGAGGTTAGTGAAGCTTTCTTT. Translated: CASTLEVSEAFF.

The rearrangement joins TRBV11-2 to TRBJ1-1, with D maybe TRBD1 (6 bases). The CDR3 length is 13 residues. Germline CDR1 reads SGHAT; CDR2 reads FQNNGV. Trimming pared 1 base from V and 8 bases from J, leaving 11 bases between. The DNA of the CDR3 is TGTGCCAGCAGCTTAGTAGGGGGGCTCGAAGCTTTCTTT. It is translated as CASSLVGGLEAFF.

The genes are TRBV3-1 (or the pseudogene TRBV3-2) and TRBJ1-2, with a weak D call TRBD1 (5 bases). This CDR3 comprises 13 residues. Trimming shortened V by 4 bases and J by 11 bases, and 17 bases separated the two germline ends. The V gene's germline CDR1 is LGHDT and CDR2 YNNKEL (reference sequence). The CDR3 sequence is CASSPGTGIGYTF. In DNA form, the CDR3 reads TGTGCCAGCAGCCCCGGGACCGGCATAGGGTACACCTTC.

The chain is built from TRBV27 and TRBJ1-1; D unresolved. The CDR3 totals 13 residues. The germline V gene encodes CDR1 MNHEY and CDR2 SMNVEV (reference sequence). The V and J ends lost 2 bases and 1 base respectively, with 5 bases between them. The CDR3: CASSLQPNTEAFF. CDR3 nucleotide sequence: TGTGCCAGCAGTTTACAGCCGAACACTGAAGCTTTCTTT.

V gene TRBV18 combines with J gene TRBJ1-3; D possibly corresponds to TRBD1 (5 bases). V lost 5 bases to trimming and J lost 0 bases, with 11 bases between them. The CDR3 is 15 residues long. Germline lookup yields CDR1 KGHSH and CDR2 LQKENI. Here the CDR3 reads CASSEGLTSGNTIYF. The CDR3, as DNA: TGTGCCAGCTCAGAGGGACTGACCTCTGGAAACACCATATATTTT.

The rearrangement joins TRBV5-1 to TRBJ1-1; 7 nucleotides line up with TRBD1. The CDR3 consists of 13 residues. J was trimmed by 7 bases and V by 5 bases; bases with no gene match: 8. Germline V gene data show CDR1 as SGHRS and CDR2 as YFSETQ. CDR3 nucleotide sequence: TGCGCCAGCAGAGACAGGGTAGTCAATGAAGCTTTCTTT. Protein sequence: CASRDRVVNEAFF.

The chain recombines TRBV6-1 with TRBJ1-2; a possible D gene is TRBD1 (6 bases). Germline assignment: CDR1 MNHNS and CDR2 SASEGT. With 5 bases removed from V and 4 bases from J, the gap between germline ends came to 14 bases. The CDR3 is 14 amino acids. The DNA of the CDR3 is TGTGCCAGCAGTTGGGAGGGGGGCCCCTATGGCTACACCTTC. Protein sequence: CASSWEGGPYGYTF.

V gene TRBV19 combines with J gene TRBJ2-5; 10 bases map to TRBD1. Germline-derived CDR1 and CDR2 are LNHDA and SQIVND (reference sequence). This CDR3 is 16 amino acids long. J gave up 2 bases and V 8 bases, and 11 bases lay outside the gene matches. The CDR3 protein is CASSRSDRGRQETQYF. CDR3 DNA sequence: TGTGCCAGTTCGCGCTCCGACAGGGGGCGTCAAGAGACCCAGTACTTC. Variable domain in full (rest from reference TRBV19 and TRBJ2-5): DGGITQSPKYLFRKEGQNVTLSCEQNLNHDAMYWYRQDPGQGLRLIYYSQIVNDFQKGDIAEGYSVSREKKESFPLTVTSAQKNPTAFYLCASSRSDRGRQETQYFGPGTRLLVL.

The CDR3 sequence is CASRRDIGEQYF. CDR3 nucleotides: TGTGCCAGCCGACGGGACATTGGCGAGCAGTACTTC. The chain combines TRBV12-3 or TRBV12-4 with TRBJ2-7; tentatively, D is TRBD1 (6 bases). With 8 bases removed from V and 6 bases from J, the gap between germline ends came to 14 bases. This CDR3 contains 12 residues.

CDR3 bases: TGTGCCAGCAGTTTCCCCCTGGACTCGCCCACAGATACGCAGTATTTT. This sequence encodes CASSFPLDSPTDTQYF. This chain connects TRBV28 to TRBJ2-3; D perhaps matches TRBD2 (5 bases). The CDR3 has 16 residues. Trimming cost V 3 bases and J 2 bases, with 15 bases left between them. Germline V CDR1 and CDR2: MDHEN, SYDVKM.

The CDR3 here is CASNQYLNTGELFF. The CDR3 region has the DNA TGTGCCAGCAATCAATACCTGAACACCGGGGAGCTGTTTTTT. This sequence joins TRBV2 and TRBJ2-2; D is unresolved. CDR1 is SNHLY and CDR2 is FYNNEI in the germline V gene. The CDR3 is 14 residues long. Deletions cut 7 bases from V and 1 base from J, with 10 bases between.

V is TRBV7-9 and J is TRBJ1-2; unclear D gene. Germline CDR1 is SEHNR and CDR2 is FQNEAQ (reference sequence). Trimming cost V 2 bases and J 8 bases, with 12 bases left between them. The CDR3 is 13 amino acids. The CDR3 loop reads CASSLLGITGYTF. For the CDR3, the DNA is TGTGCCAGCAGCTTACTAGGTATCACAGGCTACACCTTC. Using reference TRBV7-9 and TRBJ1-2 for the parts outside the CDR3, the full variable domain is DTGVSQNPRHKITKRGQNVTFRCDPISEHNRLYWYRQTLGQGPEFLTYFQNEAQLEKSRLLSDRFSAERPKGSFSTLEIQRTEQGDSAMYLCASSLLGITGYTFGSGTRLTVV.

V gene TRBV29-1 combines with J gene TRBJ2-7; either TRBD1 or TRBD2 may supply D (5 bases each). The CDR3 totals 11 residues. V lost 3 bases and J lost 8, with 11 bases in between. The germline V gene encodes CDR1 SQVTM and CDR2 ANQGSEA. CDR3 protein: CSVDSPGQQYF. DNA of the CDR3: TGCAGCGTTGACTCGCCGGGACAGCAGTACTTC.

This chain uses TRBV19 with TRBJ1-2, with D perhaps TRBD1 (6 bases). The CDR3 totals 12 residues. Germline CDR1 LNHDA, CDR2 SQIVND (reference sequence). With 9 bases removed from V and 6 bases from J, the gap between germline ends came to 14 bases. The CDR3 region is CASSSQGNGYTF. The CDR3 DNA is TGTGCCAGCTCTAGTCAGGGGAATGGCTACACCTTC.

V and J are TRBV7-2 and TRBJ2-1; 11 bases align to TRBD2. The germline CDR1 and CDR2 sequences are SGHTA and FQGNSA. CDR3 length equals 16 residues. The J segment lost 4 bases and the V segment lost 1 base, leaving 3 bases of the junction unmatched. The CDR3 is CASSLVGTSGYNEQFF. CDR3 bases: TGTGCCAGCAGCTTAGTAGGGACTAGCGGTTACAATGAGCAGTTCTTC.

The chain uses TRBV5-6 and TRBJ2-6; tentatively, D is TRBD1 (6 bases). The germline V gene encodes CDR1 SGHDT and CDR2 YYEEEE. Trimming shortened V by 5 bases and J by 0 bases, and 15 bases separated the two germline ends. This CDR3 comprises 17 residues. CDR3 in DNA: TGTGCCAGCAGGTGGACAGCTTCGATCTCTGGGGCCAACGTCCTGACTTTC. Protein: CASRWTASISGANVLTF.

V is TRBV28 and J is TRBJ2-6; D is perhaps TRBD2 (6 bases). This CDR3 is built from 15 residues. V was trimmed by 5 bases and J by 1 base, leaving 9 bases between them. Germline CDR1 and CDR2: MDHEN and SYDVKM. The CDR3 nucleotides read TGTGCCAGCAGTAACCGGGGGTCTGGGGCCAACGTCCTGACTTTC. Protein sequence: CASSNRGSGANVLTF.

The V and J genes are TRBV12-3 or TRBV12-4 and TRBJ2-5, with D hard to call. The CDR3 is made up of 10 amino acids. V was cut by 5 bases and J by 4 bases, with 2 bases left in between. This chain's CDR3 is CASSTETQYF. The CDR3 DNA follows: TGTGCCAGCAGTACAGAGACCCAGTACTTC.

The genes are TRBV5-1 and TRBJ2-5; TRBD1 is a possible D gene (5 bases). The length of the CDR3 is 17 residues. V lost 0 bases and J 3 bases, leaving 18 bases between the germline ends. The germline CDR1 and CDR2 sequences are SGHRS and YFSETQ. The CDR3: CASSLGVSSGLEETQYF. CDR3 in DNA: TGCGCCAGCAGCTTGGGTGTCTCATCAGGGCTCGAAGAGACCCAGTACTTC.

CDR3 nucleotides: TGTGCCAGCAGCTCCACCGGGGACACTGAAGCTTTCTTT. Translated: CASSSTGDTEAFF. This chain connects TRBV11-3 to TRBJ1-1, with D hard to call. The V and J ends lost 4 bases and 3 bases respectively, with 9 bases between them. The CDR3 runs 13 residues. Germline V gene data show CDR1 as SGHNT and CDR2 as YENEEA.